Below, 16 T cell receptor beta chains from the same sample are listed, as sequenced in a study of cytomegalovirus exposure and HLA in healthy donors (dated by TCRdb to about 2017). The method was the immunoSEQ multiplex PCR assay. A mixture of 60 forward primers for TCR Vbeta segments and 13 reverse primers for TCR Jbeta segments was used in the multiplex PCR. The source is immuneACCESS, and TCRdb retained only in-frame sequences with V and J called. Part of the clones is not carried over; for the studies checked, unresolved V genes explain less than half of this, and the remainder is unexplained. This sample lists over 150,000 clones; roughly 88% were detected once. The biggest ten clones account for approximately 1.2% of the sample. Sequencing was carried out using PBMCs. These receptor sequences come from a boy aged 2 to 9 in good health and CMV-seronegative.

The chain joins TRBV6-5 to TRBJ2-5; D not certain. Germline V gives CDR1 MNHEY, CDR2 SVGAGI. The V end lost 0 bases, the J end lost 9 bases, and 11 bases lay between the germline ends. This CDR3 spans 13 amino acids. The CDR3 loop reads CASSYSGLAAQYF. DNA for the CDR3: TGTGCCAGCAGTTACTCGGGTCTCGCGGCCCAGTACTTC.

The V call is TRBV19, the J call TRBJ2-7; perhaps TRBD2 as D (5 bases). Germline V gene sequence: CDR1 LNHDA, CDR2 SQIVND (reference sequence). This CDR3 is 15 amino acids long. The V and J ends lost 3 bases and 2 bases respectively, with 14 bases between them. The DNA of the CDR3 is TGTGCCAGTAGTATCTCTCTGCGGGCTGCCTACGAGCAGTACTTC. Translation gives CASSISLRAAYEQYF.

The CDR3 loop is CASSDGGTFRSADTQYF. As DNA, the CDR3 is TGCGCCAGCAGTGATGGTGGGACTTTCCGTTCCGCAGATACGCAGTATTTT. The chain joins TRBV10-1 to TRBJ2-3, with a weak D call TRBD2 (6 bases). Germline lookup yields CDR1 WNHNN and CDR2 SYGVQD (reference sequence). The V gene lost 3 bases and the J gene lost 4 bases, with 20 bases spanning the gap. CDR3 length: 17 amino acids.

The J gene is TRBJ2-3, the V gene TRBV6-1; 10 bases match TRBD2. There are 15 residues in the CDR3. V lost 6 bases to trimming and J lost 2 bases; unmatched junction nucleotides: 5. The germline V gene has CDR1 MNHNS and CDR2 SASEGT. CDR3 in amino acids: CASRLAGGATDTQYF. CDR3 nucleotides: TGTGCCAGCAGGTTAGCGGGGGGAGCCACAGATACGCAGTATTTT.

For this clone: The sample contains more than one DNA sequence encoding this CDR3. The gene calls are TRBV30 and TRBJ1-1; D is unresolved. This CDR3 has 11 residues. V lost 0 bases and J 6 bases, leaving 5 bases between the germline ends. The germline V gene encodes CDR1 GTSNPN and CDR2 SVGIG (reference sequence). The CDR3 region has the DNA TGTGCCTGGAGTGTAAGCTCTGAAGCTTTCTTT. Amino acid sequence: CAWSVSSEAFF.

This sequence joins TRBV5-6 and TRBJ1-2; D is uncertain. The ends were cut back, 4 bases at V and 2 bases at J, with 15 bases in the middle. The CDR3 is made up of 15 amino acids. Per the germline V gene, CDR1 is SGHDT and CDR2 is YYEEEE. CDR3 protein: CASSITRLENYGYTF. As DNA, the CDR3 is TGTGCCAGCAGCATAACCCGACTGGAGAACTATGGCTACACCTTC.

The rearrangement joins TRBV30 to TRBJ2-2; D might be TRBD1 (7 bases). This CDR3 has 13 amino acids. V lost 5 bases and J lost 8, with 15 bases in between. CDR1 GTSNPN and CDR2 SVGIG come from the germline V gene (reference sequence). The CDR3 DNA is TGTGCCTGGGGCCAGGGGGGCCTGGGGGAGCTGTTTTTT. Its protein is CAWGQGGLGELFF.

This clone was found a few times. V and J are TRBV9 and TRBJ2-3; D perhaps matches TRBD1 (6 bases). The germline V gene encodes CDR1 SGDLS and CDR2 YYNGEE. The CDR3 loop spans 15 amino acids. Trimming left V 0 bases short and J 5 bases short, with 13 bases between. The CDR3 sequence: CASSVAGATLDTQYF. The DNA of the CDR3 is TGTGCCAGCAGCGTAGCAGGGGCCACCCTAGATACGCAGTATTTT.

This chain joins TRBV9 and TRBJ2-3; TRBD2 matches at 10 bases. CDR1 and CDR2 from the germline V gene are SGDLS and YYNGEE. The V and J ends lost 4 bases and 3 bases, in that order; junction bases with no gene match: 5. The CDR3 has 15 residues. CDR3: CASSPLAGGTDTQYF. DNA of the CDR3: TGTGCCAGCAGCCCTTTAGCGGGGGGTACAGATACGCAGTATTTT.

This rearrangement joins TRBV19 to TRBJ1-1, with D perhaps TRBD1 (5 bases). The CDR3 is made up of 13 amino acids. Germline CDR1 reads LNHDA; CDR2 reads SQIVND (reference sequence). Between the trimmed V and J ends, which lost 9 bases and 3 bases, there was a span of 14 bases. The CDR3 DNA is TGTGCCAGCCAGGGAACCGTGGACACTGAAGCTTTCTTT. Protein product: CASQGTVDTEAFF. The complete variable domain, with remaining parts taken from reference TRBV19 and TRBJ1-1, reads DGGITQSPKYLFRKEGQNVTLSCEQNLNHDAMYWYRQDPGQGLRLIYYSQIVNDFQKGDIAEGYSVSREKKESFPLTVTSAQKNPTAFYLCASQGTVDTEAFFGQGTRLTVV.

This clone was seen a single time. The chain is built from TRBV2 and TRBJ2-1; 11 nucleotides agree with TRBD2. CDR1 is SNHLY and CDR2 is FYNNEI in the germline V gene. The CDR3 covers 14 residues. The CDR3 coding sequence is TGTGCTGCCCTCGGGACTAGCGGCCCCAATGAGCAGTTCTTC. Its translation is CAALGTSGPNEQFF.

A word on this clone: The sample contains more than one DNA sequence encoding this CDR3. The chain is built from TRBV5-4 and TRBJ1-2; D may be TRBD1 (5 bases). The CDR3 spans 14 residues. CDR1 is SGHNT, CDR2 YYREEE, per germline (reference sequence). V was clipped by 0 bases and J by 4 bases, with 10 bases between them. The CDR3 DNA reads TGTGCCAGCAGCTTGGATAGGGGACTCTATGGCTACACCTTC. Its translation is CASSLDRGLYGYTF.

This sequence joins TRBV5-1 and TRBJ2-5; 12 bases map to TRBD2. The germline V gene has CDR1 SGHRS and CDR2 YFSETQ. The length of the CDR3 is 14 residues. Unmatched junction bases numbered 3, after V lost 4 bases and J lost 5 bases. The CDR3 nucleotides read TGCGCCAGCAGCCGAGGGACTAGCGGGGAGACCCAGTACTTC. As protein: CASSRGTSGETQYF. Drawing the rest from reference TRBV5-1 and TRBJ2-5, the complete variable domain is KAGVTQTPRYLIKTRGQQVTLSCSPISGHRSVSWYQQTPGQGLQFLFEYFSETQRNKGNFPGRFSGRQFSNSRSEMNVSTLELGDSALYLCASSRGTSGETQYFGPGTRLLVL.

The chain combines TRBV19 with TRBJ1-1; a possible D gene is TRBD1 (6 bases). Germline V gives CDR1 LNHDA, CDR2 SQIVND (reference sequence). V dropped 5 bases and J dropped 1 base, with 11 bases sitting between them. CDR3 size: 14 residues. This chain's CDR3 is CASSRGGGNTEAFF. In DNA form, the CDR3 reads TGTGCCAGTAGTCGAGGGGGGGGGAACACTGAAGCTTTCTTT.

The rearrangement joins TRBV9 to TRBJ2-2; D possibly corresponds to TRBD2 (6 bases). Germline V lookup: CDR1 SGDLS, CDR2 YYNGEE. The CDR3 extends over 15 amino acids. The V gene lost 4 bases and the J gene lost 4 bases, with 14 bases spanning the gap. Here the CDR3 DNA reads TGTGCCAGCAGCCCGGACGACGGGGGCACCGGGGAGCTGTTTTTT. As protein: CASSPDDGGTGELFF. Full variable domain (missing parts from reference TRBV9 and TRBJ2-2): DSGVTQTPKHLITATGQRVTLRCSPRSGDLSVYWYQQSLDQGLQFLIQYYNGEERAKGNILERFSAQQFPDLHSELNLSSLELGDSALYFCASSPDDGGTGELFFGEGSRLTVL.

CDR3 sequence: CASSLAGQRETQYF. The CDR3 DNA sequence: TGCGCCAGCAGCTTGGCCGGACAAAGAGAGACCCAGTACTTC. This chain uses TRBV5-1 with TRBJ2-5, with a possible D match to TRBD1 (5 bases). Trimming pared 0 bases from V and 4 bases from J, leaving 10 bases between. CDR3 length equals 14 residues. The germline V gene encodes CDR1 SGHRS and CDR2 YFSETQ.